This TCR beta chain was sequenced in a study of human T cells and chemical hapten exposure. In the study overall: Patients, mostly women, had alopecia areata, alopecia totalis or alopecia universalis.

At least ten counts were recorded for this clonotype. Its cognate antigen is unknown. The CDR3 has 14 residues. V lost 4 bases to trimming and J lost 7 bases, with 14 bases between them. In germline, CDR1 is SGHVS, CDR2 FNYEAQ. TCRdb itself ran the RACE reads through MiXCR, one entry per CDR3 protein. The table shows 150,000 to 200,000 distinct CDR3 sequences, with around 13% occurring only once. Time point: patch test 1, 2 weeks after DPC sensitization. Sample treatment: therapeutic diphenylcyclopropenone sensitization with weekly scalp DPC. Sample donors consisted of patients with alopecia, aged 18 to 70 years, who were suitable for DPC. Total RNA came from unfractionated whole blood. Study results and caveats: While controls formed fewer of them, expanded TCRs formed significantly more large CDR3 similarity clusters.

This chain uses TRBV7-6 with TRBJ1-5, with D uncertain. The source of this sequence is a woman in her twenties or thirties with alopecia areata. Some clones in this sample may be carry-over from other donors' samples. This specimen consisted of whole blood, obtained in connection with sensitization to the hapten diphenylcyclopropenone (DPC). Written as DNA, the CDR3 is TGTGCCAGCAGCTGGGCCGGGGAGGACCAGCCCCAGCATTTT. Translating gives CASSWAGEDQPQHF.